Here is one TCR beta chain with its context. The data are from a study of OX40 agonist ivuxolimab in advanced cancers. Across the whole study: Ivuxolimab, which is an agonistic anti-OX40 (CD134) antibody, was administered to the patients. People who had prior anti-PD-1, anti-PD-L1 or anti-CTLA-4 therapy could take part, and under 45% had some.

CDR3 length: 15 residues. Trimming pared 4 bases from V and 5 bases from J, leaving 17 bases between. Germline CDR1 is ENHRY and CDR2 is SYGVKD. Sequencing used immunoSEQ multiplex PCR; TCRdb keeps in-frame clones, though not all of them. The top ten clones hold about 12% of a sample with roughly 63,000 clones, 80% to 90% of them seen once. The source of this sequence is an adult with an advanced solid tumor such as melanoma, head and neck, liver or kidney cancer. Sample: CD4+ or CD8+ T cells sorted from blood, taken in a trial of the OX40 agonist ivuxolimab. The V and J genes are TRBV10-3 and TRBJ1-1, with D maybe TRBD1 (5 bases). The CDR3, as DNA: TGTGCCATCAGTGCCACGGGGGACGGGGGGACTGAAGCTTTCTTT. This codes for CAISATGDGGTEAFF.